The clone carrying this T cell receptor beta chain has only a few counts. A single record per CDR3 protein comes from TCRdb applying MiXCR to the 5' RACE reads. The table shows approximately 340,000 distinct CDR3 sequences, with over 8% occurring only once. This record belongs to a study of T cells after yellow fever vaccination. Germline values: CDR1 SGHAT, CDR2 FQNNGV. Trimming at V came to 5 bases and at J to 0 bases, leaving 4 bases not matched to a gene. This CDR3 region has 16 residues. The V call is TRBV11-2, the J call TRBJ2-5, with 12 positions matching TRBD2. This receptor was identified in a man aged 18 to 35 who received the YFV17D yellow fever vaccine. The source material was PBMCs, sampled on the day of the first yellow fever vaccination. The CDR3 coding sequence is TGTGCCAGCAGCCCCCTAGCGGGGGGGTACCAAGAGACCCAGTACTTC. Amino acids: CASSPLAGGYQETQYF.